Here is one T cell receptor beta chain with its context. With a much larger clone just one base away, this may be a read error. With a J-beta primer mix and a sample-barcoded 5' primer, a second PCR ran roughly 6 to 12 cycles. TCRdb fed the 5' RACE reads into MiXCR, producing one record per CDR3 protein. The table includes 850,000 to 1,100,000 distinct CDR3 sequences, around two fifths detected once. The sample is drawn from a study of blood T cells in healthy people across ages. Germline assignment: CDR1 LGHNA and CDR2 YSLEER. The length of the CDR3 is 15 residues. Sequenced material: blood. The clonotype originates from a man aged 18 to 29 in good health. The J gene is TRBJ1-5, the V gene TRBV4-3, with D hard to call. This CDR3 reads CASNQDLGSNQPQHF. In DNA form, the CDR3 reads TGCGCCAGCAACCAAGATTTGGGCAGCAATCAGCCCCAGCATTTT.